This is a list of T cell receptor beta chains from one sample in a study of T cells in Graves' hyperthyroidism and ophthalmopathy. Each CDR3 protein gets one entry after TCRdb re-called the multiplex PCR reads with MiXCR. The sample contains 500,000 to 600,000 distinct CDR3 sequences, around 17% of which appear only once. Sample: blood. All receptors derive from a woman aged 18-29 years with Graves' hyperthyroidism. Both conserved end residues are part of each CDR3. D genes are given only for firm matches. The size of a clone is reported for some rows only, either as once, few or many, or as a class for expanded clones.

d_call	clone_size	j_call	v_call	cdr3_aa	cdr3_nt
.	many	TRBJ1-1	TRBV20-1	CSAPGARAILDTEAFF	TGCAGTGCCCCAGGGGCCAGGGCAATCTTGGACACTGAAGCTTTCTTT
.	many	TRBJ2-3	TRBV29-1	CSVARSPWSDTQYF	TGCAGCGTCGCTAGATCCCCTTGGTCAGATACGCAGTATTTT
.	many	TRBJ1-1	TRBV11-3	CASSLFSGTEAFF	TGTGCCAGCAGCTTATTTTCGGGCACTGAAGCTTTCTTT
.	many	TRBJ2-5	TRBV7-3	CASSFGGKETQYF	TGTGCCAGCAGCTTCGGGGGAAAAGAGACCCAGTACTTC
TRBD1	.	TRBJ1-5	TRBV6-2/TRBV6-3	CASRGTGDRQPQHF	TGTGCCAGCAGGGGGACAGGGGATCGGCAGCCCCAGCATTTT
.	few	TRBJ2-3	TRBV5-1	CASRLGPYNTDTQYF	TGCGCCAGCAGATTGGGCCCTTATAACACAGATACGCAGTATTTT
.	.	TRBJ2-3	TRBV11-2	CASSLWIGTDTQYF	TGTGCCAGCAGCTTGTGGATAGGCACAGATACGCAGTATTTT
TRBD1	many	TRBJ2-7	TRBV11-2	CASSPSQGLGGEQYF	TGTGCCAGCAGCCCCTCACAGGGGCTTGGAGGCGAGCAGTACTTC
.	many	TRBJ2-3	TRBV2	CASSDGTADTQYF	TGTGCCAGCAGTGACGGGACGGCAGATACGCAGTATTTT
TRBD1	.	TRBJ1-1	TRBV19	CASSTQGQGRITEAFF	TGTGCCAGTAGTACACAAGGACAGGGGCGGATTACTGAAGCTTTCTTT
.	.	TRBJ1-1	TRBV3-1	CASSPGYTNTEAFF	TGTGCCAGCAGCCCAGGGTATACGAACACTGAAGCTTTCTTT
TRBD2	many	TRBJ2-1	TRBV20-1	CSLARASGREQFF	TGCAGTTTAGCCAGGGCTAGCGGGCGTGAGCAGTTCTTC
.	few	TRBJ1-4	TRBV6-1	CASGLQEAEKLFF	TGTGCCAGCGGCCTACAGGAAGCGGAAAAACTGTTTTTT
.	many	TRBJ1-2	TRBV12-3/TRBV12-4	CASSIVGGFGYGYTF	TGTGCCAGCAGTATTGTTGGGGGTTTCGGGTATGGCTACACCTTC